The 27 T cell receptor beta chains reported below all come from one sample, sequenced in a study of T cells in Graves' hyperthyroidism and ophthalmopathy. The source material, RNA transcripts, was used to amplify TCR beta CDR3 regions. The primer set for the first-round RT-PCR of the TCR CDR3 was HTBI. TCRdb processed the multiplex PCR reads anew with MiXCR; each CDR3 protein has one entry. The sample lists under 300,000 distinct CDR3 sequences; roughly 15% were seen once. The specimen was blood. Receptors were obtained from a woman aged 50 to 65 with Graves' hyperthyroidism that later progressed to Graves' ophthalmopathy.

The J gene is TRBJ1-3, the V gene TRBV9, with D tentatively TRBD1 (5 bases). The CDR3 runs to 15 residues. The germline V and J ends were trimmed by 2 bases and 2 bases, with 11 bases remaining between them. The germline CDR1 and CDR2 sequences are SGDLS and YYNGEE. CDR3 coding DNA: TGTGCCAGCAGCGTTTCCCCAGGGACTGGAAACACCATATATTTT. Translating it yields CASSVSPGTGNTIYF.

The chain carries TRBV18 and TRBJ1-1; D gene ambiguous. The CDR3 consists of 12 residues. V was clipped by 6 bases and J by 0 bases, with 5 bases between them. Germline lookup yields CDR1 KGHSH and CDR2 LQKENI. The CDR3 sequence is CASSELNTEAFF. The CDR3 nucleotides are TGTGCCAGCTCGGAATTGAACACTGAAGCTTTCTTT.

V and J are TRBV6-5 and TRBJ1-1, with TRBD1 as a possible D gene (5 bases). This CDR3 has 15 residues. CDR1 is MNHEY, CDR2 SVGAGI, per germline. V was cut by 2 bases and J by 4 bases, with 14 bases left in between. The CDR3 sequence is CASSYTVRGGTEAFF. The CDR3 region has the DNA TGTGCCAGCAGTTACACCGTCCGGGGGGGCACTGAAGCTTTCTTT.

This clonotype appeared many times. V and J are TRBV3-1 and TRBJ2-4, with D possibly TRBD2 on 5 matching bases. V lost 1 base and J 12 bases, leaving 19 bases between the germline ends. Germline V gives CDR1 LGHDT, CDR2 YNNKEL (reference sequence). The CDR3 extends over 15 amino acids. The CDR3 reads CASSQGRGLGSRQYF. The CDR3 DNA reads TGTGCCAGCAGCCAAGGCCGAGGACTGGGGTCCCGTCAGTACTTC.

The rearrangement uses TRBV3-1 and TRBJ1-4; no clear D. The CDR3 is 11 amino acids. Trimming removed 2 bases from V and 10 bases from J, with 5 bases in between. CDR1 is LGHDT and CDR2 is YNNKEL in the germline V gene (reference sequence). In DNA form, the CDR3 reads TGTGCCAGCAGCCAACTAGGAAAACTGTTTTTT. Protein product: CASSQLGKLFF.

This clonotype was picked up many times. The CDR3 spells CASSLSSGIDTQYF. The CDR3, as DNA: TGTGCCAGCAGCTTATCTAGCGGGATAGATACGCAGTATTTT. The rearrangement joins TRBV7-3 to TRBJ2-3, with 9 bases matching TRBD2. Germline-derived CDR1 and CDR2 are SGHTA and FQGTGA. The CDR3 contains 14 residues. V lost 2 bases, J lost 5 bases, and 2 bases stayed unmatched.

Many counts were recorded for this clonotype. The chain links TRBV3-1 to TRBJ1-6, with D possibly matching TRBD1 (6 bases). The V and J ends lost 4 bases and 5 bases respectively, with 12 bases between them. The CDR3 runs 15 residues. Germline CDR1 LGHDT, CDR2 YNNKEL (reference sequence). CDR3 sequence (DNA): TGTGCCAGCAGCCTCCACAGGGTGCATAATTCACCCCTCCACTTT. Translating it yields CASSLHRVHNSPLHF.

In its sample, this clonotype was seen many times. The chain uses TRBV11-1 and TRBJ1-1; D remains ambiguous. Germline lookup yields CDR1 SGHAT and CDR2 FQDESV (reference sequence). V gave up 1 base and J gave up 4 bases, with 13 bases separating them. The CDR3 has 15 residues. The CDR3 region has the DNA TGTGCCAGCAGCTTAGTGGGCAGCCGCCCCACTGAAGCTTTCTTT. Protein sequence: CASSLVGSRPTEAFF.

A few counts support this clonotype. V and J are TRBV5-4 and TRBJ1-1, with D uncertain. V was trimmed by 2 bases and J by 2 bases, leaving 10 bases between them. Germline CDR1 SGHNT, CDR2 YYREEE (reference sequence). The CDR3 has 14 residues. DNA of the CDR3: TGTGCCAGCAGCTTTGGCAGCCATAACACTGAAGCTTTCTTT. Residues: CASSFGSHNTEAFF.

J is TRBJ1-2 and V is TRBV13; 9 bases match TRBD1. With 5 bases clipped from V and 4 bases from J, the junction kept 11 bases outside the gene matches. The CDR3 length is 16 residues. Germline values: CDR1 PRHDT, CDR2 FYEKMQ (reference sequence). CDR3 in DNA: TGTGCCAGCAGCCTCATTGGGGGACAGGGTATCTATGGCTACACCTTC. The encoded protein is CASSLIGGQGIYGYTF.

This clonotype was observed many times. The V and J genes are TRBV7-2 and TRBJ1-1; D not certain. The V end lost 4 bases, the J end lost 0 bases, and 12 bases lay between the germline ends. Germline V gives CDR1 SGHTA, CDR2 FQGNSA. This CDR3 is built from 15 residues. This CDR3 reads CASSYQAEMNTEAFF. The CDR3 DNA sequence: TGTGCCAGCAGCTACCAGGCAGAGATGAACACTGAAGCTTTCTTT.

The gene calls are TRBV15 and TRBJ1-2, with D perhaps matching TRBD1 (5 bases). With 0 bases removed from V and 7 bases from J, the gap between germline ends came to 6 bases. The CDR3 sequence is 12 residues long. CDR1 is LNHNV, CDR2 YYDKDF, per germline (reference sequence). The DNA of the CDR3 is TGTGCCACCAGCAGAGATCAGGGTGGCTACACCTTC. Encoded protein: CATSRDQGGYTF.

The V gene is TRBV13, the J gene TRBJ1-1; D unresolved. The length of the CDR3 is 15 residues. Germline CDR1 reads PRHDT; CDR2 reads FYEKMQ (reference sequence). The V end was cut by 4 bases, the J end by 4 bases, with 16 bases between. The CDR3 loop reads CASSSISGAGTEAFF. Here the CDR3 DNA reads TGTGCCAGCAGCTCAATTTCAGGCGCTGGCACTGAAGCTTTCTTT.

This clonotype has a count of ten or more. J is TRBJ1-1 and V is TRBV5-1; 8 bases fit TRBD1. The CDR3 loop spans 13 amino acids. Germline trimming cut 2 bases from V and 5 bases from J; bases unmatched to any gene: 2. CDR1 SGHRS and CDR2 YFSETQ come from the germline V gene. The CDR3 DNA reads TGCGCCAGCAGCTTCGGACAGGGAACTGAAGCTTTCTTT. It specifies CASSFGQGTEAFF.

This clonotype was detected ten times or more. This chain links TRBV7-6 with TRBJ2-2; 7 nucleotides match TRBD1. CDR3 size: 14 residues. Looked up from germline, CDR1 is SGHVS and CDR2 is FNYEAQ. V shed 5 bases, J shed 7 bases, and the junction held 7 bases outside the gene matches. The CDR3 here is CASSPHRGNGELFF. Written as DNA, the CDR3 is TGTGCCAGCAGCCCACACAGGGGAAACGGGGAGCTGTTTTTT.

V and J are TRBV24-1 and TRBJ2-7; 9 nucleotides align to TRBD2. The germline CDR1 and CDR2 sequences are KGHDR and SFDVKD. Trimming at V came to 8 bases and at J to 3 bases, leaving 13 bases not matched to a gene. This CDR3 contains 16 residues. The CDR3, as DNA: TGTGCCACCAATTTCCGACAAGCGGGAGGTCGCTACGAGCAGTACTTC. This encodes CATNFRQAGGRYEQYF.

This clonotype appeared many times. The chain combines TRBV11-2 with TRBJ1-4; no clear D gene. Trimming removed 6 bases at V and 0 bases at J, with 11 bases between. CDR1 is SGHAT and CDR2 is FQNNGV in the germline V gene. This CDR3 is built from 15 residues. This chain's CDR3 is CASRVTGATNEKLFF. The CDR3 bases are TGTGCCAGCAGGGTTACGGGCGCAACTAATGAAAAACTGTTTTTT.

Ten or more counts support this clonotype. A much larger clone lies a single base off, so this may be a read error. No conserved phenylalanine or tryptophan ends this CDR3, so it is likely a read error. The chain uses TRBV11-1 and TRBJ2-5; 11 bases are shared with TRBD2. Germline V gene sequence: CDR1 SGHAT, CDR2 FQDESV (reference sequence). The CDR3 spans 18 residues. V gave up 1 base and J gave up 0 bases; unmatched junction bases: 7. The chain's CDR3 is CASSLVSSGRIYQETQYL. CDR3 DNA sequence: TGTGCCAGCAGCTTAGTTTCTAGCGGGAGGATATACCAAGAGACCCAGTACTTG.

This clonotype has at least ten counts. V gene TRBV7-3 combines with J gene TRBJ1-4; D remains unclear. The V end was cut by 1 base, the J end by 7 bases, with 7 bases between. Germline CDR1 SGHTA, CDR2 FQGTGA. The CDR3 is 13 residues long. The CDR3 is CASSLIVGEKLFF. The DNA for the CDR3 is TGTGCCAGCAGCTTAATAGTCGGTGAAAAACTGTTTTTT.

This clonotype was counted many times. This rearrangement joins TRBV27 to TRBJ2-7, with 8 bases that match TRBD2. The length of the CDR3 is 15 residues. Trimming removed 6 bases from V and 7 bases from J; junction bases left unmatched: 14. Germline V gives CDR1 MNHEY, CDR2 SMNVEV (reference sequence). CDR3 coding DNA: TGTGCCAGCAGGGTTTCCGGGACTAGAGTCCGGGAGCAGTACTTC. It specifies CASRVSGTRVREQYF.

The sample holds a few counts of this clonotype. CDR3 coding DNA: TGTGCCAGCTCACCAAACGGGGGCGGCCCGCAGCATTTT. Translation gives CASSPNGGGPQHF. The chain joins TRBV18 to TRBJ1-5, with D tentatively TRBD1 (6 bases). V gave up 2 bases and J gave up 13 bases, with 15 bases separating them. Germline-derived CDR1 and CDR2 are KGHSH and LQKENI. CDR3 size: 13 residues.

This clonotype appeared many times. This rearrangement joins TRBV11-2 to TRBJ2-1, with D perhaps TRBD1 (5 bases). The CDR3 is made up of 15 amino acids. Germline V CDR1 and CDR2: SGHAT, FQNNGV. Trimming removed 8 bases from V and 0 bases from J, with 14 bases in between. The CDR3 DNA reads as TGTGCCAGCTCAACGGGTACAGGCTCCTACAATGAGCAGTTCTTC. It encodes CASSTGTGSYNEQFF.

This clonotype was detected ten times or more. The chain has TRBV3-1 and TRBJ1-1; unclear D gene. The CDR3 sequence is 14 residues long. Germline assignment: CDR1 LGHDT and CDR2 YNNKEL (reference sequence). V shed 6 bases and J shed 5 bases, with 16 bases lying between them. CDR3 DNA sequence: TGTGCCAGCAGGAACACTGATCTAACAACTGAAGCTTTCTTT. Translated, it gives CASRNTDLTTEAFF.

Ten or more counts support this clonotype. The chain recombines TRBV18 with TRBJ1-1; D gene uncertain. CDR1 KGHSH and CDR2 LQKENI come from the germline V gene. V gave up 1 base and J gave up 9 bases, with 6 bases separating them. The CDR3 consists of 11 residues. CDR3 bases: TGTGCCAGCTCACCACGTACACAAGCTTTCTTT. It specifies CASSPRTQAFF.

This clonotype was seen many times. The chain is built from TRBV13 and TRBJ2-3; D is uncertain. The CDR3 extends over 14 amino acids. Germline V gene data show CDR1 as PRHDT and CDR2 as FYEKMQ (reference sequence). Trimming left V 2 bases short and J 1 base short, with 7 bases between. The CDR3: CASSLMARTDTQYF. CDR3 sequence (DNA): TGTGCCAGCAGCTTAATGGCCCGCACAGATACGCAGTATTTT.

This clonotype showed up many times. The gene calls are TRBV5-1 and TRBJ1-4; a possible D gene is TRBD1 (5 bases). From germline, CDR1 is SGHRS and CDR2 YFSETQ. This CDR3 is 15 amino acids long. Trimming stripped 2 bases from V and 7 bases from J, with 15 bases between. The CDR3 coding sequence is TGCGCCAGCAGCTTAATGCCGGGACTGGGTGAAAAACTGTTTTTT. This encodes CASSLMPGLGEKLFF.

This clonotype occurred many times. This CDR3 is CSARDLGQANSPLHF. As DNA, the CDR3 is TGCAGTGCTAGAGATCTCGGACAGGCGAATTCACCCCTCCACTTT. The chain combines TRBV20-1 with TRBJ1-6, with 7 bases aligning to TRBD1. Unmatched junction bases numbered 6, after V lost 0 bases and J lost 7 bases. The CDR3 spans 15 residues. Germline CDR1 is DFQATT and CDR2 is SNEGSKA (reference sequence).